These 22 T cell receptor beta chains came from one sample sequenced in a study of OX40 agonist ivuxolimab in advanced cancers. Libraries were prepared by immunoSEQ multiplex PCR; TCRdb keeps only in-frame clonotypes and omits some of them. The sample lists 55,000 to 70,000 clones, around 86% seen once, with less than 3.5% in the top ten. The material sequenced was CD4+ or CD8+ T cells sorted from blood, taken in a trial of the OX40 agonist ivuxolimab. These receptors were collected from an adult with an advanced solid tumor such as melanoma, head and neck, liver or kidney cancer.

This sequence joins TRBV14 and TRBJ1-3; D is ambiguous. CDR3 length: 14 residues. The ends were cut back, 7 bases at V and 0 bases at J, with 10 bases in the middle. Germline CDR1 and CDR2: SGHDN and FVKESK. CDR3 loop: CASTQSRSGNTIYF. In DNA, the CDR3 is TGTGCCAGCACCCAGAGCCGCTCTGGAAACACCATATATTTT.

The rearrangement joins TRBV5-1 to TRBJ1-2, with no clear D. There are 12 residues in the CDR3. Per germline, CDR1 SGHRS and CDR2 YFSETQ. Trimming took 3 bases from V and 4 from J, leaving 7 bases between them. The CDR3 is CASSSSSYGYTF. CDR3 DNA sequence: TGCGCCAGCAGCTCCTCCTCCTATGGCTACACCTTC.

The table lists this clone with a count of one. The rearrangement joins TRBV9 to TRBJ1-1, with a tentative D call TRBD1 (5 bases). The CDR3 length is 17 residues. Trimming removed 4 bases from V and 7 bases from J, with 26 bases in between. Germline CDR1 is SGDLS and CDR2 is YYNGEE. In nucleotides, the CDR3 is TGTGCCAGCAGCTCCGAGGGGAGGAGATTGGGATCGGTTGAAGCTTTCTTT. Translation: CASSSEGRRLGSVEAFF.

In its sample, this clone was seen once. The rearrangement links TRBV11-3 to TRBJ1-1; tentative D call: TRBD1 (6 bases). Deletions cut 0 bases from V and 12 bases from J, with 11 bases between. The CDR3 totals 12 residues. Germline CDR1 SGHNT, CDR2 YENEEA. The CDR3 coding sequence is TGTGCCAGCAGCTTAGACAGGGGACCGACTTTCTTT. As protein: CASSLDRGPTFF.

The chain has TRBV15 and TRBJ1-2; the D gene is possibly TRBD1 (5 bases). The length of the CDR3 is 15 residues. Trimming removed 3 bases at V and 4 bases at J, with 15 bases between. Germline assignment: CDR1 LNHNV and CDR2 YYDKDF (reference sequence). The CDR3 DNA reads as TGTGCCACCAGCAGGGGGATACAGGAATCCTATGGCTACACCTTC. Its protein is CATSRGIQESYGYTF.

This clone occurred many times. The J gene is TRBJ2-3, the V gene TRBV9, with TRBD1 as a possible D gene (5 bases). V was cut by 4 bases and J by 8 bases, with 8 bases left in between. This CDR3 comprises 11 residues. CDR1 and CDR2 from the germline V gene are SGDLS and YYNGEE. The CDR3 loop is CASSQGSTQYF. CDR3 bases: TGTGCCAGCAGCCAGGGAAGTACGCAGTATTTT.

This chain connects TRBV30 to TRBJ1-2, with D perhaps TRBD1 (5 bases). Germline values: CDR1 GTSNPN, CDR2 SVGIG (reference sequence). The CDR3 has 12 residues. V dropped 0 bases and J dropped 4 bases, with 6 bases sitting between them. CDR3 sequence reads: CAWSVDSYGYTF. Written as DNA, the CDR3 is TGTGCCTGGAGTGTAGACAGCTATGGCTACACCTTC. The variable domain in full, completed from reference TRBV30 and TRBJ1-2, reads SQTIHQWPATLVQPVGSPLSLECTVEGTSNPNLYWYRQAAGRGLQLLFYSVGIGQISSEVPQNLSASRPQDRQFILSSKKLLLSDSGFYLCAWSVDSYGYTFGSGTRLTVV.

The chain employs TRBV5-4 and TRBJ2-3, with TRBD2 matching 10 bases. Germline assignment: CDR1 SGHNT and CDR2 YYREEE (reference sequence). This CDR3 contains 15 residues. Unmatched junction bases numbered 5, after V lost 5 bases and J lost 2 bases. This CDR3 reads CASRASGGHTDTQYF. CDR3 sequence (DNA): TGTGCCAGCAGAGCTAGCGGGGGCCACACAGATACGCAGTATTTT.

The sample holds a few counts of this clone. This chain links TRBV7-8 with TRBJ1-4; a possible D gene is TRBD1 (6 bases). Looked up from germline, CDR1 is SGHVS and CDR2 is FQNEAQ. V lost 5 bases to trimming and J lost 8 bases, with 15 bases between them. The CDR3 is 14 amino acids. Written as DNA, the CDR3 is TGTGCCAGCAGCCTAGGGGGATTTGCCGAAAAACTGTTTTTT. It yields the protein CASSLGGFAEKLFF.

V is TRBV28 and J is TRBJ1-4; TRBD1 might be the D (6 bases). The V gene lost 7 bases and the J gene lost 8 bases, with 17 bases spanning the gap. CDR3 length: 14 amino acids. Germline values: CDR1 MDHEN, CDR2 SYDVKM. The CDR3 loop reads CASNTPGGGEKLFF. CDR3 nucleotide sequence: TGTGCCAGCAACACCCCGGGAGGGGGAGAAAAACTGTTTTTT. The full variable domain, completed using reference TRBV28 and TRBJ1-4, is DVKVTQSSRYLVKRTGEKVFLECVQDMDHENMFWYRQDPGLGLRLIYFSYDVKMKEKGDIPEGYSVSREKKERFSLILESASTNQTSMYLCASNTPGGGEKLFFGSGTQLSVL.

J is TRBJ1-2 and V is TRBV4-2; D unresolved. Trimming removed 0 bases from V and 3 bases from J, with 11 bases in between. There are 15 residues in the CDR3. In germline, CDR1 is LGHNA, CDR2 YNFKEQ. The CDR3 protein is CASSQEGVGDYGYTF. The CDR3 DNA follows: TGTGCCAGCAGCCAAGAGGGTGTCGGGGACTATGGCTACACCTTC.

This clone was seen more than once but under ten times. This sequence joins TRBV27 and TRBJ2-3, with 9 bases matching TRBD2. The germline V gene has CDR1 MNHEY and CDR2 SMNVEV (reference sequence). The trim removed 3 bases at V and 3 bases at J, leaving 7 bases unmatched. This CDR3 is 16 amino acids long. CDR3 bases: TGTGCCAGCAGTTTGTGGGGCGGGGGGGCAACAGATACGCAGTATTTT. It yields the protein CASSLWGGGATDTQYF.

This chain joins TRBV7-2 and TRBJ2-7; D not resolved. This CDR3 is built from 11 residues. CDR1 is SGHTA and CDR2 is FQGNSA in the germline V gene. V lost 2 bases and J lost 6, with 5 bases in between. DNA for the CDR3: TGTGCCAGCAGCTTAATGGGCGAGCAGTACTTC. This codes for CASSLMGEQYF.

This sequence joins TRBV15 and TRBJ1-5, with D tentatively TRBD1 (5 bases). CDR1 is LNHNV and CDR2 is YYDKDF in the germline V gene (reference sequence). CDR3 size: 12 residues. The germline V and J ends were trimmed by 1 base and 7 bases, with 5 bases remaining between them. The CDR3: CATSRGGQPQHF. The CDR3 region has the DNA TGTGCCACCAGCAGAGGGGGGCAGCCCCAGCATTTT. Full variable domain (missing parts from reference TRBV15 and TRBJ1-5): DAMVIQNPRYQVTQFGKPVTLSCSQTLNHNVMYWYQQKSSQAPKLLFHYYDKDFNNEADTPDNFQSRRPNTSFCFLDIRSPGLGDTAMYLCATSRGGQPQHFGDGTRLSIL.

The chain employs TRBV16 and TRBJ1-2; 7 positions agree with TRBD1. Trimming at V came to 2 bases and at J to 7 bases, leaving 4 bases not matched to a gene. CDR1 is KGHSY and CDR2 is FQNENV in the germline V gene. The CDR3 covers 13 residues. The CDR3 loop is CASSQTTGFGYTF. In DNA, the CDR3 is TGTGCCAGCAGCCAAACGACAGGGTTTGGCTACACCTTC.

This chain links TRBV6-5 with TRBJ2-7; 9 bases are shared with TRBD1. Germline V lookup: CDR1 MNHEY, CDR2 SVGAGI. V lost 0 bases, J lost 3 bases, and 3 bases stayed unmatched. This CDR3 is 15 amino acids long. The CDR3 here is CASSYSRGQGYEQYF. Written as DNA, the CDR3 is TGTGCCAGCAGTTACTCGAGGGGACAGGGCTACGAGCAGTACTTC.

This clone was seen once. The rearrangement uses TRBV7-2 and TRBJ2-7, with a tentative D call TRBD2 (5 bases). The length of the CDR3 is 14 residues. Trimming left V 2 bases short and J 5 bases short, with 13 bases between. Per the germline V gene, CDR1 is SGHTA and CDR2 is FQGNSA. The CDR3 is CASSLSSRGDEQYF. The CDR3 DNA reads as TGTGCCAGCAGCTTAAGCTCCCGGGGAGACGAGCAGTACTTC.

This chain connects TRBV27 to TRBJ2-5, with D unresolved. This CDR3 comprises 12 residues. Germline CDR1 and CDR2: MNHEY and SMNVEV (reference sequence). Trimming took off 5 bases at V and 9 bases at J, with 13 bases between the two ends. The CDR3 sequence: CASSPSRVAQYF. The CDR3 DNA is TGTGCCAGCAGTCCCTCCCGGGTGGCCCAGTACTTC.

The chain couples TRBV7-6 to TRBJ2-7; TRBD2 aligns across 7 bases. The V gene end was trimmed by 2 bases and the J gene end by 5 bases; junction bases not matched to a gene: 12. Germline loops: CDR1 SGHVS, CDR2 FNYEAQ. The CDR3 consists of 16 residues. The CDR3 DNA reads TGTGCCAGCAGCTTAATGGGGGGGGGACTCACGGACGAGCAGTACTTC. Translating it yields CASSLMGGGLTDEQYF.

The chain is built from TRBV5-4 and TRBJ1-3; perhaps TRBD1 as D (5 bases). V lost 2 bases and J lost 0, with 9 bases in between. The CDR3 length is 15 residues. Germline V gene sequence: CDR1 SGHNT, CDR2 YYREEE (reference sequence). This CDR3 is CASSFDSLSGNTIYF. The CDR3 nucleotides are TGTGCCAGCAGCTTCGACAGCCTCTCTGGAAACACCATATATTTT.

The V gene is TRBV30, the J gene TRBJ2-3; D gene ambiguous. Trimming took off 8 bases at V and 5 bases at J, with 20 bases between the two ends. The CDR3 contains 14 residues. CDR1 is GTSNPN and CDR2 is SVGIG in the germline V gene (reference sequence). CDR3: CAAQSLSSGDTQYF. In DNA form, the CDR3 reads TGTGCCGCTCAGTCTCTGTCGTCGGGAGATACGCAGTATTTT.

This clone was counted a single time. The rearrangement uses TRBV10-3 and TRBJ2-3; 11 nucleotides agree with TRBD2. The V gene's germline CDR1 is ENHRY and CDR2 SYGVKD. The CDR3 has 18 amino acids. The V and J ends lost 10 bases and 0 bases, in that order; junction bases with no gene match: 15. CDR3 DNA: TGTGCCACCGCCGGGATTATAGCGGGGGGGCCGAGCACAGATACGCAGTATTTT. Amino acid sequence: CATAGIIAGGPSTDTQYF.